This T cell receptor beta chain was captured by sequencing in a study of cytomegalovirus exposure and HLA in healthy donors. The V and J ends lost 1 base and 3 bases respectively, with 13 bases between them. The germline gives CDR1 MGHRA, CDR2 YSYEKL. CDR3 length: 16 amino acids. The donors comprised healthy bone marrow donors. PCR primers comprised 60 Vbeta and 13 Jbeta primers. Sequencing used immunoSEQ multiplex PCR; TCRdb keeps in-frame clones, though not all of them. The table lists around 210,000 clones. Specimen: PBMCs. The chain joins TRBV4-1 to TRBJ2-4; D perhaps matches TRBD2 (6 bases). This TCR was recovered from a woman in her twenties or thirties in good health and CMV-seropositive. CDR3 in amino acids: CASSQVGRTIKNIQYF. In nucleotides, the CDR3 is TGCGCCAGCAGCCAAGTCGGCAGGACTATCAAAAACATTCAGTACTTC.